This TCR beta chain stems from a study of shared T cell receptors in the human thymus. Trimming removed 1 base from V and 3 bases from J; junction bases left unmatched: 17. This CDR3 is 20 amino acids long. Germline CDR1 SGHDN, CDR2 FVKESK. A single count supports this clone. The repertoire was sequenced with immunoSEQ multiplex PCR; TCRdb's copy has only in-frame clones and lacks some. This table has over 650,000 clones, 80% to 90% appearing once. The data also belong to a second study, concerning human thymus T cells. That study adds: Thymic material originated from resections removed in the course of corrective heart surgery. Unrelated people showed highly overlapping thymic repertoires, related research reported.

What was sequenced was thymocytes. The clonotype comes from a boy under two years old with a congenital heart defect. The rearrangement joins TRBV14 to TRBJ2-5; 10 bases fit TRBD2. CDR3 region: CASSQGGGLLLGLAKETQYF. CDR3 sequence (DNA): TGTGCCAGCAGCCAAGGGGGGGGATTGCTCTTGGGACTAGCGAAAGAGACCCAGTACTTC. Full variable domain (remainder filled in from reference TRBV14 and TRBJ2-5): EAGVTQFPSHSVIEKGQTVTLRCDPISGHDNLYWYRRVMGKEIKFLLHFVKESKQDESGMPNNRFLAERTGGTYSTLKVQPAELEDSGVYFCASSQGGGLLLGLAKETQYFGPGTRLLVL.